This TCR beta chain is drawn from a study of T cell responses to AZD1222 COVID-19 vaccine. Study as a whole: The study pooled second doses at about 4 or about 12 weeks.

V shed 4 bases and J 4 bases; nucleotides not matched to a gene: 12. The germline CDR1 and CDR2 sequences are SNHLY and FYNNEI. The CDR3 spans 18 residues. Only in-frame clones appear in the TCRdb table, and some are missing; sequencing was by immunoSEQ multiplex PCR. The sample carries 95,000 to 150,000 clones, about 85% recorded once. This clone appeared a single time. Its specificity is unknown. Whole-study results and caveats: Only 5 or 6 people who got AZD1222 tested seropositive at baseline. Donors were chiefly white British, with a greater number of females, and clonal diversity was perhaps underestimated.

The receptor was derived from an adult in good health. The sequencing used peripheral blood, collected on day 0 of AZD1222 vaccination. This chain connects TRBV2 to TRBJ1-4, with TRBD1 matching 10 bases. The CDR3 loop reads CASSGMTGGHRVNEKLFF. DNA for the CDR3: TGTGCCAGCAGTGGGATGACAGGGGGCCACAGAGTTAATGAAAAACTGTTTTTT.